Detailed here is one T cell receptor beta chain. At the DNA level, this CDR3 is encoded by other sequences in the same sample as well. This sample was included in a study of shared clonotypes between healthy human individuals. Germline CDR1 reads MDHEN; CDR2 reads SYDVKM. V dropped 4 bases and J dropped 10 bases, with 17 bases sitting between them. This CDR3 has 15 residues. Here immunoSEQ multiplex PCR was the method, and the copy in TCRdb shows in-frame clones only, minus some. The sample contains under 2.5 million clones, around 93% of which appear only once. Sequencing was performed on naive CD4+ T cells from PBMCs. The subset is: CD45RA+ positively selected. The TCR comes from a man aged 18 to 35 in good health. Some clones in this sample may be carry-over from other donors' samples. This chain links TRBV28 with TRBJ1-6; possibly TRBD1 for D (5 bases). The CDR3 DNA sequence: TGTGCCAGCAGTTCCCGGGGGAGGGGCGACTCACCCCTCCACTTT. Protein: CASSSRGRGDSPLHF.